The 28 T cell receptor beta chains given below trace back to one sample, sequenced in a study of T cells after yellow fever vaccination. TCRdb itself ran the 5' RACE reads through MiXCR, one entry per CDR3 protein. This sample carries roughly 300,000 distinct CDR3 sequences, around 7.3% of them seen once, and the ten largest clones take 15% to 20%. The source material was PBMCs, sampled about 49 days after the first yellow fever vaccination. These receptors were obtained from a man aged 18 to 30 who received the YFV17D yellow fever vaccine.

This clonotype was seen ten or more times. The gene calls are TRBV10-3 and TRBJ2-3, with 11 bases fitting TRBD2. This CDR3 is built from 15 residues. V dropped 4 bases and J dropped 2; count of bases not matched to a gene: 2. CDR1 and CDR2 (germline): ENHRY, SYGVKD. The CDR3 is CAISVTSGATDTQYF. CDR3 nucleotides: TGTGCCATCAGTGTGACTAGCGGGGCCACAGATACGCAGTATTTT.

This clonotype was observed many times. CDR3 sequence (DNA): TGTGCCAGCAGTTTCCTGAGGGTAGGACACACCTACGAGCAGTACGTC. It encodes CASSFLRVGHTYEQYV. This chain links TRBV12-3 or TRBV12-4 with TRBJ2-7, with D perhaps given as TRBD1 or TRBD2 (5 bases each). V lost 3 bases and J 2 bases, leaving 17 bases between the germline ends. CDR3 size: 16 residues.

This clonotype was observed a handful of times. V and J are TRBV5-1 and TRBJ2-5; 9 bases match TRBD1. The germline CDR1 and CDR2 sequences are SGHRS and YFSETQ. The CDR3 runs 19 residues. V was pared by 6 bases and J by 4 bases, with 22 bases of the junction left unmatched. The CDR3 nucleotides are TGCGCCAGCAACACGCTCCGGGACAGGGCGGCTTCCGCCATAGAGACCCAGTACTTC. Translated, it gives CASNTLRDRAASAIETQYF.

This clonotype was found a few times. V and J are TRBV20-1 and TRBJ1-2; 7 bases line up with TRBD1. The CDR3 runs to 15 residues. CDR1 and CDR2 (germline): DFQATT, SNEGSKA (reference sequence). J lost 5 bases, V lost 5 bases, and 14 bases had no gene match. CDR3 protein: CSAPQQGSNIYGYTF. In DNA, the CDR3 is TGCAGTGCTCCACAACAGGGGAGCAATATTTATGGCTACACCTTC.

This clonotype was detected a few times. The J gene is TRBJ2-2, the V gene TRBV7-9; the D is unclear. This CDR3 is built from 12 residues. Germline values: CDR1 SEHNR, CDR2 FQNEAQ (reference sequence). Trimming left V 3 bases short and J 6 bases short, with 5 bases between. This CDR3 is CASSLIPGELFF. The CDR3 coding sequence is TGTGCCAGCAGCTTGATTCCCGGGGAGCTGTTTTTT.

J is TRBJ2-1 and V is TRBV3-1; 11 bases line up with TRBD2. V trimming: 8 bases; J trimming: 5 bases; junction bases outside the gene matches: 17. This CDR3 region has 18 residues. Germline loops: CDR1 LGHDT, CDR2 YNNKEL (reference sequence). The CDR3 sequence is CASSQWSSGGRFHNEQFF. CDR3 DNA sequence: TGTGCCAGCTCCCAATGGTCTAGCGGGGGGCGCTTCCACAATGAGCAGTTCTTC.

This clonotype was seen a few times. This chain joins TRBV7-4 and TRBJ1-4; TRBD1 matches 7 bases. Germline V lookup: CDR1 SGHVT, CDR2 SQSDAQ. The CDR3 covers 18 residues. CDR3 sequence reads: CTICTGDSYFATNEKLFF. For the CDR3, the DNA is TGTACCATCTGCACCGGGGACAGCTATTTTGCAACTAATGAAAAACTGTTTTTT.

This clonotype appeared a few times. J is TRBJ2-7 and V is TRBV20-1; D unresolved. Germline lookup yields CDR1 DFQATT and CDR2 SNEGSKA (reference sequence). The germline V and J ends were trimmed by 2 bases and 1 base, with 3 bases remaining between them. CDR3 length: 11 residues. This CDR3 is CSARRSYEQYV. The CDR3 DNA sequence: TGCAGTGCTAGAAGGTCCTACGAGCAGTACGTC.

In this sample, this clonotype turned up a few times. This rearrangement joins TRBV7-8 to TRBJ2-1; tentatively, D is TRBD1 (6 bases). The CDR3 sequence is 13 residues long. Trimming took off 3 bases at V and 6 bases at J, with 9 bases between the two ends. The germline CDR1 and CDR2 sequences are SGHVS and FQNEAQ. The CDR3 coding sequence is TGTGCCAGCAGCTTTACAGGGTCCAATGAGCAGTTCTTC. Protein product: CASSFTGSNEQFF.

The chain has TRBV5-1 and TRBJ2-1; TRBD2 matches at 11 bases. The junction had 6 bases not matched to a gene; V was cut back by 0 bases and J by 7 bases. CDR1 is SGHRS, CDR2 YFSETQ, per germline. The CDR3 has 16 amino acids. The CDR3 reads CASSLEASGGYNEQFF. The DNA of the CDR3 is TGCGCCAGCAGCTTGGAGGCTAGCGGGGGGTATAATGAGCAGTTCTTC.

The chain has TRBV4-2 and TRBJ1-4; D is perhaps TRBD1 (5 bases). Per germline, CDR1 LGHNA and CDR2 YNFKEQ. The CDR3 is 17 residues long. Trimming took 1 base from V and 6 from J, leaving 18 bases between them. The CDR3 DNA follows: TGTGCCAGCAGCCAAGTGGCCAAGTCGGAAGGGGATGAAAAACTGTTTTTT. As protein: CASSQVAKSEGDEKLFF.

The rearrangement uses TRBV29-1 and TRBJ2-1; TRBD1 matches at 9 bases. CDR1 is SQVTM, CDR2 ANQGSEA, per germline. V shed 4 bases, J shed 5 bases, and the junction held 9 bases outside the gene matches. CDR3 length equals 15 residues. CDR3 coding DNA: TGCAGCGTTGTATCCCCGGGACAGGGAGACAATGAGCAGTTCTTC. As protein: CSVVSPGQGDNEQFF.

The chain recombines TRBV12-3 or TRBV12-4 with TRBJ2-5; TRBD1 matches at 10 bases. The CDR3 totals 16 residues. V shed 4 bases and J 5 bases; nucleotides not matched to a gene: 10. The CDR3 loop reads CASSSPSGQGRETQYF. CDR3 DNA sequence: TGTGCCAGCAGTTCACCCTCGGGACAGGGGAGGGAGACCCAGTACTTC.

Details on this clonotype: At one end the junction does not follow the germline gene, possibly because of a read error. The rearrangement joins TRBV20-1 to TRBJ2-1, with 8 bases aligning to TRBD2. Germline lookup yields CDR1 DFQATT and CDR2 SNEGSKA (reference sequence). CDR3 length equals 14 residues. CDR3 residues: CCARGGGSYNEQFF. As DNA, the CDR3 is TGCTGTGCTAGAGGCGGGGGGAGTTACAATGAGCAGTTCTTC.

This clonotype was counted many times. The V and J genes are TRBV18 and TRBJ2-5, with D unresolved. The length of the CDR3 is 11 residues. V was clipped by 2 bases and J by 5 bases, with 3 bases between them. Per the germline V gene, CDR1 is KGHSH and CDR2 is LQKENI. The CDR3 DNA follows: TGTGCCAGCTCACCATTGGAGACCCAGTACTTC. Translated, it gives CASSPLETQYF.

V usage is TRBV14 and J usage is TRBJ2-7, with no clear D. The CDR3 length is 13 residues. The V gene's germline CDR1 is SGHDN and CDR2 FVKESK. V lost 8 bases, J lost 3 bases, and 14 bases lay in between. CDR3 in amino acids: CASSPKGGYEQYF. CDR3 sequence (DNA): TGTGCCAGCTCACCTAAGGGTGGCTACGAGCAGTACTTC.

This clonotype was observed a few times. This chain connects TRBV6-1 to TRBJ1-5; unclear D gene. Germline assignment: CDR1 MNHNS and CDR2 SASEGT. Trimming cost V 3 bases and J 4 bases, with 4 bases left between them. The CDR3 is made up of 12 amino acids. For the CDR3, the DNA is TGTGCCAGCAGTGACAGGAATCAGCCCCAGCATTTT. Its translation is CASSDRNQPQHF.

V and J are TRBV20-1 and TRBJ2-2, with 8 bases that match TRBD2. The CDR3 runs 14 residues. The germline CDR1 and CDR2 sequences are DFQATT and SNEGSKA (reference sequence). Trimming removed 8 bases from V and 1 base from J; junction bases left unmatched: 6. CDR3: CSSPRGGNTGELFF. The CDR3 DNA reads TGCAGTTCCCCCCGGGGGGGGAACACCGGGGAGCTGTTTTTT.

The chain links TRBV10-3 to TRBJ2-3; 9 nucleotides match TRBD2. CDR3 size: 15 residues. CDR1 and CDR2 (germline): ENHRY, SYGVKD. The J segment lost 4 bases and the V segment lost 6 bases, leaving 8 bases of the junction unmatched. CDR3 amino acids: CAIRTQAGGADTQYF. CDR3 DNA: TGTGCCATCAGGACCCAAGCGGGGGGCGCAGATACGCAGTATTTT.

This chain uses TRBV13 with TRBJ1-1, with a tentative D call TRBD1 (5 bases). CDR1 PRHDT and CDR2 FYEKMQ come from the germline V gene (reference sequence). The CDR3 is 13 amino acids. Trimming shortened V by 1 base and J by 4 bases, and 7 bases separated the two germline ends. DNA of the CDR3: TGTGCCAGCAGCTTAGCAGGGATCACTGAAGCTTTCTTT. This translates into CASSLAGITEAFF.

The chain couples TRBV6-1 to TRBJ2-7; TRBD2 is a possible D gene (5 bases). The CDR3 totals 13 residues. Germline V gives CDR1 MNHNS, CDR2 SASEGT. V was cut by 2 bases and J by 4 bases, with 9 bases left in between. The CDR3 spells CASSERDPYEQYV. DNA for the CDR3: TGTGCCAGCAGTGAACGGGATCCGTACGAGCAGTACGTC.

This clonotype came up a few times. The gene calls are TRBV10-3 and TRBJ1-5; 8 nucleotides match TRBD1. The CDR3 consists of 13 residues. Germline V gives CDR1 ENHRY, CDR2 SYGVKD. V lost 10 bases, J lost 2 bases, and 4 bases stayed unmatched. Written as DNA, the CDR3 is TGTGCCACCCAGGGACAGGGCAATCAGCCCCAGCATTTT. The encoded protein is CATQGQGNQPQHF.

CDR3: CASSEGTGPQETQYF. The CDR3 region has the DNA TGTGCCAGCAGTGAAGGGACAGGCCCCCAAGAGACCCAGTACTTC. V gene TRBV25-1 combines with J gene TRBJ2-5; the match to TRBD1 covers 8 bases. The CDR3 runs to 15 residues. V dropped 2 bases and J dropped 1; count of bases not matched to a gene: 3. Looked up from germline, CDR1 is MGHDK and CDR2 is SYGVNS.

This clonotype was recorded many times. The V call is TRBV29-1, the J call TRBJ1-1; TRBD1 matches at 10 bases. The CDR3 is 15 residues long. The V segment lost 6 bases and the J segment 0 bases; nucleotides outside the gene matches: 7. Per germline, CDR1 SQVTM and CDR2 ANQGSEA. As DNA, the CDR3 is TGCAGCGTGGGACAGGGGCCTAGCATGAACACTGAAGCTTTCTTT. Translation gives CSVGQGPSMNTEAFF.

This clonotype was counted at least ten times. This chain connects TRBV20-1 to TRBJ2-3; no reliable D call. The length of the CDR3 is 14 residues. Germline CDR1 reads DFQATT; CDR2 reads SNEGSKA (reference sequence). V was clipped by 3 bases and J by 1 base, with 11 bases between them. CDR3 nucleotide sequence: TGCAGTGCTAGGTACTCCTTGGGCACAGATACGCAGTATTTT. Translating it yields CSARYSLGTDTQYF.

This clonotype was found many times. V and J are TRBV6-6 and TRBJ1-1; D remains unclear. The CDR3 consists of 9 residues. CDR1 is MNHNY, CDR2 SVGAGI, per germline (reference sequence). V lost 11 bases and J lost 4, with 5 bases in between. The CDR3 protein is CARSTEAFF. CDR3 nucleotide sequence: TGTGCCCGTAGCACTGAAGCTTTCTTT.

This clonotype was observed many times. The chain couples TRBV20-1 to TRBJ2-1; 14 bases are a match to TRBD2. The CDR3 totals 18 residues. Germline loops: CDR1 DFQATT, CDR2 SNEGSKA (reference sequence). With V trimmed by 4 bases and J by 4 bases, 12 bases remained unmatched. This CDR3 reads CSATKSGTSGGLYNEQFF. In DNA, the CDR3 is TGCAGTGCTACCAAATCAGGGACTAGCGGGGGTTTATACAATGAGCAGTTCTTC.

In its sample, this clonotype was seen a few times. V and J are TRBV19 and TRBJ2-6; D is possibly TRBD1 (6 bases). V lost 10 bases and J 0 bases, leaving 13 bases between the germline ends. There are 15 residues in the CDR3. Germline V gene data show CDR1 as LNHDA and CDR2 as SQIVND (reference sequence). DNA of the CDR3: TGTGCCACCACAACAGGGAACTCTGGGGCCAACGTCCTGACTTTC. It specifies CATTTGNSGANVLTF.